This T cell receptor beta chain stems from a study of T cell responses to AZD1222 COVID-19 vaccine. Whole-study findings and limits: Donors skewed white British and female; clonal diversity was possibly underestimated. Seropositivity was recorded at baseline in only a handful of AZD1222 recipients. Repertoire sampling occurred only after the peak T cell response. Two doses of AZD1222 preceded a rise in Spike-specific TCR breadth and depth.

The CDR3 consists of 8 residues. Germline CDR1 and CDR2: DFQATT and SNEGSKA (reference sequence). The data were produced by immunoSEQ multiplex PCR, yet TCRdb's version contains in-frame clones alone and is incomplete. The sample holds 140,000 or so clones; about 90% are singletons and the top ten take 7.5% to 8%. In regard to this clone: Its antigen is unknown.

V usage is TRBV20-1 and J usage is TRBJ1-2; D unclear. This receptor was obtained from an adult who received the MenACWY meningococcal vaccine as a control. The sample consisted of peripheral blood, taken 28 days after the second dose of the MenACWY control vaccine. CDR3 loop: CRPYGYTF. The CDR3 DNA sequence: TGCAGACCGTATGGCTACACCTTC.